A single sample gave rise to the 19 T cell receptor beta chains below, sequenced in a study of molecular identifiers for immune sequencing clone quantification. TCRdb ran MiXCR on the PCR reads and lists one entry per CDR3 protein. The profile shows 300,000 to 350,000 distinct CDR3 sequences, over 20% of them singletons. The sequenced material came from naive CD8+ T cells from blood, with Jurkat cell RNA spiked in. Subset in this sample: FACS-sorted CD8+CD4-CCR7+CD45RA+ naive T cells. These receptor sequences come from a human donor in good health. Some libraries in this study had Jurkat cell RNA spiked in.

In this sample, this clonotype turned up a few times. This chain uses TRBV20-1 with TRBJ2-3; 7 bases match TRBD1. Looked up from germline, CDR1 is DFQATT and CDR2 is SNEGSKA (reference sequence). This CDR3 contains 14 residues. V shed 1 base and J 2 bases; nucleotides not matched to a gene: 3. This CDR3 is CSARGEGATDTQYF. DNA of the CDR3: TGCAGTGCTAGAGGCGAGGGGGCCACAGATACGCAGTATTTT.

This clonotype has ten or more counts. This chain links TRBV7-9 with TRBJ2-3; D possibly corresponds to TRBD2 (7 bases). This CDR3 has 17 amino acids. CDR1 is SEHNR and CDR2 is FQNEAQ in the germline V gene (reference sequence). V lost 4 bases to trimming and J lost 0 bases, with 17 bases between them. CDR3 loop: CASSSLSGGLSTDTQYF. CDR3 coding DNA: TGTGCCAGCAGCTCATTATCGGGGGGCCTTAGCACAGATACGCAGTATTTT.

Ten or more counts support this clonotype. CDR3 DNA: TGTGCCATCTCTAGCGGGAGGGCCACTCAGAATGAGCAGTTCTTC. Translation: CAISSGRATQNEQFF. This sequence joins TRBV15 and TRBJ2-1; 12 nucleotides agree with TRBD2. Germline loops: CDR1 LNHNV, CDR2 YYDKDF (reference sequence). There are 15 residues in the CDR3. Trimming at V came to 10 bases and at J to 7 bases, leaving 11 bases not matched to a gene.

This clonotype showed up many times. The chain joins TRBV4-2 to TRBJ2-7, with TRBD1 matching over 12 bases. This CDR3 spans 14 amino acids. Losses at the gene ends were 5 bases for V and 5 bases for J; bases not matched to a gene: 4. Germline lookup yields CDR1 LGHNA and CDR2 YNFKEQ. Here the CDR3 DNA reads TGTGCCAGCAGCTTCGGGACAGGGGGCGACGAGCAGTACTTC. This sequence encodes CASSFGTGGDEQYF.

This clonotype was seen many times. CDR3 protein: CASSYLEDRDETQYF. CDR3 nucleotide sequence: TGTGCCAGCAGTTACCTCGAGGACAGGGATGAGACCCAGTACTTC. The chain carries TRBV6-6 and TRBJ2-5, with 8 nucleotides matching TRBD1. Germline values: CDR1 MNHNY, CDR2 SVGAGI (reference sequence). Trimming cost V 2 bases and J 5 bases; bases outside gene matches: 7. The CDR3 totals 15 residues.

Ten or more counts support this clonotype. The chain couples TRBV7-2 to TRBJ1-1; D is perhaps TRBD1 (6 bases). The CDR3 runs 13 residues. Germline V gene data show CDR1 as SGHTA and CDR2 as FQGNSA. V dropped 6 bases and J dropped 6 bases, with 14 bases sitting between them. Here the CDR3 DNA reads TGTGCCAGCAGGCTGATCGGGGGCCCTGAAGCTTTCTTT. Translating it yields CASRLIGGPEAFF. Combining the CDR3 with reference TRBV7-2 and TRBJ1-1 gives the whole variable domain GAGVSQSPSNKVTEKGKDVELRCDPISGHTALYWYRQSLGQGLEFLIYFQGNSAPDKSGLPSDRFSAERTGGSVSTLTIQRTQQEDSAVYLCASRLIGGPEAFFGQGTRLTVV.

This clonotype was observed a few times. This chain links TRBV29-1 with TRBJ1-4; D possibly corresponds to TRBD1 (6 bases). V lost 8 bases and J 7 bases, leaving 14 bases between the germline ends. In germline, CDR1 is SQVTM, CDR2 ANQGSEA. This CDR3 comprises 12 residues. In DNA, the CDR3 is TGCAGCTCCCCGGGGACACCTGAAAAACTGTTTTTT. It translates to CSSPGTPEKLFF.

The chain joins TRBV28 to TRBJ2-5; a possible D gene is TRBD1 (6 bases). V was trimmed by 10 bases and J by 5 bases, leaving 14 bases between them. CDR1 and CDR2 from the germline V gene are MDHEN and SYDVKM. This CDR3 has 12 residues. For the CDR3, the DNA is TGTGCCATCAGAGGACAGTTTGAGACCCAGTACTTC. Translating it yields CAIRGQFETQYF.

The sample holds a few counts of this clonotype. The rearrangement joins TRBV3-1 to TRBJ2-1, with 7 bases fitting TRBD2. The germline V gene has CDR1 LGHDT and CDR2 YNNKEL (reference sequence). This CDR3 has 16 amino acids. With 6 bases clipped from V and 3 bases from J, the junction kept 11 bases outside the gene matches. The CDR3 bases are TGTGCCAGCAGTCAGCACCTAGCGGAACTCTACAATGAGCAGTTCTTC. It is translated as CASSQHLAELYNEQFF.

There are many counts of this clonotype. The junction does not match germline at one end; this may be a read error. This chain connects TRBV4-3 to TRBJ2-3; D is possibly TRBD1 (6 bases). This CDR3 has 14 residues. CDR1 and CDR2 (germline): LGHNA, YSLEER. CDR3 protein: CASSLDLRTDSRHF. The CDR3 DNA follows: TGCGCCAGCAGCCTTGATCTGCGGACAGATTCGAGGCATTTT.

Concerning this clonotype: This may arise from a read error, as a much more abundant clone is one base away. The chain carries TRBV6-7 and TRBJ2-1; the match to TRBD1 covers 8 bases. TRBV6-7 qualifies as an ORF whose function is uncertain. The CDR3 length is 15 residues. The V gene end was trimmed by 2 bases and the J gene end by 6 bases; junction bases not matched to a gene: 6. The CDR3 is CASSYPDRATNEQFF. CDR3 DNA sequence: TGTGCCAGCAGTTACCCGGACAGGGCGACCAATGAGCAGTTCTTC.

This clonotype was observed a handful of times. The chain uses TRBV6-5 and TRBJ2-7; TRBD1 agrees at 9 bases. The germline CDR1 and CDR2 sequences are MNHEY and SVGAGI. Trimming took 7 bases from V and 1 from J; bases not matched to a gene: 8. This CDR3 has 15 amino acids. In DNA form, the CDR3 reads TGTGCCAGCACCGGAGGACAGGGGACTTCCTACGAGCAGTACTTC. Translated: CASTGGQGTSYEQYF.

This clonotype has only a few counts. The junction does not match germline at one end; this may be a read error. J is TRBJ2-5 and V is TRBV18; 13 nucleotides match TRBD2. CDR1 and CDR2 (germline): KGHSH, LQKENI. The CDR3 contains 15 residues. CDR3 in amino acids: CASSPTSGGREAQYF. The CDR3 nucleotides are TGTGCCAGCTCACCGACTAGCGGGGGGAGAGAGGCCCAGTACTTC.

In its sample, this clonotype was seen many times. V gene TRBV27 combines with J gene TRBJ1-6; 7 nucleotides line up with TRBD1. V lost 2 bases to trimming and J lost 14 bases; unmatched junction nucleotides: 9. The CDR3 extends over 14 amino acids. CDR1 and CDR2 (germline): MNHEY, SMNVEV (reference sequence). The CDR3 reads CASSLGQGVLALHF. CDR3 DNA: TGTGCCAGCAGTTTAGGGCAGGGGGTATTAGCCCTCCACTTT.

At least ten counts were recorded for this clonotype. The chain carries TRBV10-3 and TRBJ1-1; D perhaps matches TRBD1 (6 bases). The V and J ends lost 6 bases and 4 bases respectively, with 15 bases between them. Germline CDR1 and CDR2: ENHRY and SYGVKD. CDR3 size: 14 residues. CDR3 sequence reads: CAISQTGRSTEAFF. The DNA of the CDR3 is TGTGCCATCAGCCAAACAGGGCGTAGCACTGAAGCTTTCTTT.

In its sample, this clonotype was seen many times. The chain recombines TRBV12-3 or TRBV12-4 with TRBJ1-6; 7 bases are a match to TRBD1. The CDR3 runs to 14 residues. V lost 5 bases to trimming and J lost 7 bases; unmatched junction nucleotides: 5. The CDR3 DNA follows: TGTGCCAGCAGTCGAACGGGACAGAATTCACCCCTCCACTTT. Its translation: CASSRTGQNSPLHF.

Comment on this clonotype: This could be a read error, since a much larger clone is one nucleotide away. The genes are TRBV4-1 and TRBJ2-7; D is unclear. The CDR3 extends over 13 amino acids. CDR1 and CDR2 (germline): MGHRA, YSYEKL. The germline V and J ends were trimmed by 3 bases and 8 bases, with 14 bases remaining between them. CDR3 coding DNA: TGCGCCAGCAGCCACCTCATATCGAGGCAGCAGTACTTC. Protein sequence: CASSHLISRQQYF.

This clonotype was observed at least ten times. V usage is TRBV11-2 and J usage is TRBJ1-1, with D perhaps matching TRBD1 (5 bases). Trimming pared 0 bases from V and 7 bases from J, leaving 9 bases between. The germline V gene has CDR1 SGHAT and CDR2 FQNNGV. This CDR3 has 13 amino acids. The DNA of the CDR3 is TGTGCCAGCAGCTTAGATGGGGCGGTTGAAGCTTTCTTT. Translating it yields CASSLDGAVEAFF.

This clonotype was found many times. The chain couples TRBV20-1 to TRBJ2-5; 7 nucleotides align to TRBD1. The germline V gene has CDR1 DFQATT and CDR2 SNEGSKA (reference sequence). The CDR3 runs to 13 residues. The trim removed 1 base at V and 5 bases at J, leaving 4 bases unmatched. The CDR3 region has the DNA TGCAGTGCTAGAGCAACAGGGGCTGAGACCCAGTACTTC. Protein sequence: CSARATGAETQYF.